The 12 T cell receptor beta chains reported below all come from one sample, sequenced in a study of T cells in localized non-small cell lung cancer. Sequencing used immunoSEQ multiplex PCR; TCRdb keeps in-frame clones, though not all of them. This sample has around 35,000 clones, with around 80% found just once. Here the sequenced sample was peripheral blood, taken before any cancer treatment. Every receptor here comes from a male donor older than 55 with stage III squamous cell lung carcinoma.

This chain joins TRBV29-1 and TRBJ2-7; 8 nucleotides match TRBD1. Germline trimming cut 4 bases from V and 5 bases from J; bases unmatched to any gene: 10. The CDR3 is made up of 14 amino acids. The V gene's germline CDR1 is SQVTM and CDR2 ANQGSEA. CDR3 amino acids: CSVVPWAGGNEQYF. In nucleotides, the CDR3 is TGCAGCGTTGTCCCCTGGGCAGGGGGCAACGAGCAGTACTTC.

As DNA, the CDR3 is TGTGCCACCTCCCCGGGACTCCCCCTGCAGTTCTTC. This codes for CATSPGLPLQFF. This rearrangement joins TRBV27 to TRBJ2-1, with a tentative D call TRBD2 (6 bases). Germline-derived CDR1 and CDR2 are MNHEY and SMNVEV (reference sequence). Trimming shortened V by 10 bases and J by 12 bases, and 19 bases separated the two germline ends. CDR3 length: 12 residues.

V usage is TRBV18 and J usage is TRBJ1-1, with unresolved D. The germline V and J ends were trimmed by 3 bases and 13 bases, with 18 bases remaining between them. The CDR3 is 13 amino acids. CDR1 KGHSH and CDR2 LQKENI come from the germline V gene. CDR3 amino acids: CASSPPSGGRSFF. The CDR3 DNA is TGTGCCAGCTCACCTCCGTCAGGAGGCCGGAGTTTCTTT.

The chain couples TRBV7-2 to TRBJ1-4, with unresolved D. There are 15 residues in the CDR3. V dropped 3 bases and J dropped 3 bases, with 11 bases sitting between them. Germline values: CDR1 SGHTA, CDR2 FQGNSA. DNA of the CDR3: TGTGCCAGCAGCTTTGGTGGGCTAGCTAATGAAAAACTGTTTTTT. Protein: CASSFGGLANEKLFF.

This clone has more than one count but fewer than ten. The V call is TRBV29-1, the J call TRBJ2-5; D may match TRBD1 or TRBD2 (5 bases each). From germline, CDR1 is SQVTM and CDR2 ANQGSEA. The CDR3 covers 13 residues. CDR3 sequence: CSGTYGASETQYF. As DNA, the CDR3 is TGCAGTGGGACCTACGGAGCGTCGGAGACCCAGTACTTC.

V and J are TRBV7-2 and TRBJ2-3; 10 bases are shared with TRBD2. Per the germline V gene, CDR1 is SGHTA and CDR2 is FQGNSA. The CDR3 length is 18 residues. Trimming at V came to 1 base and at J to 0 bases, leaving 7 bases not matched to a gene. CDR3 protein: CASSLVASGGSSTDTQYF. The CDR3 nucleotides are TGTGCCAGCAGCTTAGTGGCTAGCGGGGGATCTAGCACAGATACGCAGTATTTT.

CDR3 region: CASSDSRVSGNTIYF. CDR3 coding DNA: TGTGCCAGCAGCGACTCCCGGGTCTCTGGAAACACCATATATTTT. The rearrangement joins TRBV7-8 to TRBJ1-3; D is unclear. V lost 5 bases to trimming and J lost 0 bases, with 11 bases between them. Germline V gives CDR1 SGHVS, CDR2 FQNEAQ. CDR3 size: 15 residues.

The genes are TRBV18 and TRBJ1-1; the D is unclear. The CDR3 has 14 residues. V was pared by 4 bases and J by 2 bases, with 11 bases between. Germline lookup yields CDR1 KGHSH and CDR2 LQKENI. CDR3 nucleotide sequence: TGTGCCAGCTCACGGTCAAGCCGAAACACTGAAGCTTTCTTT. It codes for CASSRSSRNTEAFF.

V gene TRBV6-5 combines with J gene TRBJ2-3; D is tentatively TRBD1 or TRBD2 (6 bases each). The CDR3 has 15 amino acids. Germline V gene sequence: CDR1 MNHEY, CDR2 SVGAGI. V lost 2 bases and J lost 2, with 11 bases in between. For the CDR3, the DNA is TGTGCCAGCAGTTACACGGGGGCCAACACAGATACGCAGTATTTT. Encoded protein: CASSYTGANTDTQYF.

This CDR3 reads CASRADRANTEAFF. DNA of the CDR3: TGTGCCAGTAGAGCCGACAGGGCGAACACTGAAGCTTTCTTT. This chain uses TRBV19 with TRBJ1-1, with 7 bases matching TRBD1. Germline trimming cut 6 bases from V and 1 base from J; bases unmatched to any gene: 5. CDR1 and CDR2 from the germline V gene are LNHDA and SQIVND (reference sequence). The CDR3 totals 14 residues.

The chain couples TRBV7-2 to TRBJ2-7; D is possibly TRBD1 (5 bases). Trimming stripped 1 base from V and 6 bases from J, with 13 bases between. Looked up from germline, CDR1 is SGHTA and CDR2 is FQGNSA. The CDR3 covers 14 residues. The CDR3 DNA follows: TGTGCCAGCAGCTTAGTTGGGGCGGTTGGCGAGCAGTACTTC. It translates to CASSLVGAVGEQYF.

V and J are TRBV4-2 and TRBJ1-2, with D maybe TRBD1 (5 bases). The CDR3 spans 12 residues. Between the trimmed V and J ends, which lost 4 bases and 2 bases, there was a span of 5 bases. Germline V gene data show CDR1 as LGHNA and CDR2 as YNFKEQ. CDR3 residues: CASSRDNYGYTF. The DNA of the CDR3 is TGTGCCAGCAGCCGGGACAACTATGGCTACACCTTC.